This T cell receptor (beta chain) was sequenced in a study of blood T cell repertoires in COVID-19. About the research overall: Samples came from the United States, Italy and Spain, spanning acute and convalescent COVID-19. T cells, B-cell-depleted T cells, or PBMCs provided the cDNA or gDNA that served as material.

Source study methods: It was from reference gene primer amplification that nucleated cell counts were estimated. Using immunoSEQ multiplex PCR, the repertoire was profiled, and TCRdb retains in-frame clones only, with some absent. The D gene and trimming were derived from the DNA, and the V and J assignments and clone size from that table. The sample holds over 50,000 clones, around 85% seen once. Trimming shortened V by 2 bases and J by 6 bases, and 15 bases separated the two germline ends. The CDR3 covers 15 residues. The germline V gene encodes CDR1 LNHDA and CDR2 SQIVND (reference sequence). Sequencing input: peripheral blood. The chain combines TRBV19 with TRBJ2-3, with no clear D. The receptor was derived from a human donor in a cohort sampled during active COVID-19. This chain's CDR3 is CASSISRLKVDTQYF. The CDR3 nucleotides read TGTGCCAGTAGTATAAGCCGACTTAAAGTCGATACGCAGTATTTT.